This T cell receptor beta chain was sequenced in a study of T cells in localized non-small cell lung cancer. TCRdb keeps only in-frame clones here, not all; method: immunoSEQ multiplex PCR. The sample lists under 2,500 clones, 20% to 25% occurring once. Turning to this clone: No antigen is known for it.

This CDR3 has 15 amino acids. The V gene's germline CDR1 is SGHNT and CDR2 YENEEA. After removal of 5 bases from V and 5 bases from J, the junction contained 10 bases not matched to a gene. Study outcomes and limitations: Tumor trailed uninvolved adjacent lung in T cell clonality, which peaked there. Detection in adjacent lung was observed for a median around 59 of the top 100 tumor clones. Patients showing higher blood T cell density tended to see longer overall survival. Since sequencing was restricted to only one region of the tumor, intratumor heterogeneity remains a possibility.

The chain is built from TRBV11-3 and TRBJ2-5; TRBD2 aligns across 8 bases. The TCR sequence derives from a male donor older than 55 with stage I lung adenocarcinoma. Sequencing used lung tumor tissue, obtained before any cancer treatment. The CDR3 here is CASSTHRGGWETQYF. DNA for the CDR3: TGTGCCAGCAGCACCCACCGGGGGGGTTGGGAGACCCAGTACTTC.